The present T cell receptor (beta chain) was sequenced within a study of cytomegalovirus exposure and HLA in healthy donors. Whole-study context: A data release that came early held approximately 85 million unique TCRs from HLA-typed donors.

Researchers ran the PCR with 60 Vbeta and 13 Jbeta primers. Sequencing used immunoSEQ multiplex PCR; TCRdb keeps in-frame clones, though not all of them. This table holds just under 80,000 clones. Details on this clone: No antigen is known for it.

The germline V gene has CDR1 KGHSH and CDR2 LQKENI. With 2 bases removed from V and 5 bases from J, the gap between germline ends came to 10 bases. CDR3 length equals 13 residues. General observations from the study: The authors considered a cluster of highly shared sequence variants likely to be a sequencing artifact. Among immune exposure information, only CMV serostatus was available. Common viral pathogens seemed to be connected with several of the most significant clusters, according to a later analysis.

The specimen was PBMCs. This clonotype was sampled from a young man in good health and CMV-seropositive. The chain is built from TRBV18 and TRBJ2-7; the D gene is possibly TRBD1 (5 bases). The CDR3 DNA is TGTGCCAGCTCACCAGACAGCAAGAACGAGCAGTACTTC. Protein sequence: CASSPDSKNEQYF.